This T cell receptor (beta chain) was observed in a study of blood T cell repertoires in COVID-19. This clone was recorded only once. Germline CDR1 and CDR2: LGHDT and YNNKEL (reference sequence). J lost 4 bases, V lost 4 bases, and 11 bases had no gene match. This CDR3 is 16 amino acids long. Profiling relied on immunoSEQ multiplex PCR, and the TCRdb table lists in-frame clones only, not all of them. The sample shows 210,000 or so clones, under 90% of them seen only once. Sequencing was done on a sample of peripheral blood. V usage is TRBV3-1 (or the pseudogene TRBV3-2) and J usage is TRBJ1-2; 8 bases align to TRBD1. This clonotype originated in a human donor in a cohort sampled during active COVID-19. Written as DNA, the CDR3 is TGTGCCAGCAGCCCGGACCCCCGGGACAGGCCCTATGGCTACACCTTC. Its translation: CASSPDPRDRPYGYTF.